The rows below give T cell receptor beta chains drawn from one sample of a study of cytomegalovirus exposure and HLA in healthy donors. Generated by immunoSEQ multiplex PCR, the TCRdb table keeps only in-frame clones and is missing some. The repertoire holds about 150,000 clones, 80% seen once, with about 5.6% in the top ten. Material for sequencing was PBMCs. These receptors all stem from a woman between 35 and 50 years old in good health and CMV-seropositive. CDR3s include the opening cysteine and the closing phenylalanine or tryptophan. A D gene is named only where the DNA matches it firmly. Expanded clones are given a class, and other clones once, few, many or no size at all.

d_gene	len	abundance	j_gene	v_gene	CDR3nt	CDR3aa
-	14	-	TRBJ2-7	TRBV13	TGTGCCAGCAGCTTTGCAGGGAATAGTTACGAGCAGTACTTC	CASSFAGNSYEQYF
TRBD2	19	-	TRBJ2-2	TRBV7-9	TGTGCCAGCAGCTCCCCCCCCGGGACTAGCGGGAGAAGGGCCGGGGAGCTGTTTTTT	CASSSPPGTSGRRAGELFF
TRBD2	15	few	TRBJ2-1	TRBV6-4	TGTGCCAGCAGTCGGCTAGCGGCCCCCTACAATGAGCAGTTCTTC	CASSRLAAPYNEQFF
-	14	-	TRBJ1-1	TRBV7-9	TGTGCCAGCAGCTTAATAGATGCGGGCCCTGAAGCTTTCTTT	CASSLIDAGPEAFF
-	18	-	TRBJ2-3	TRBV14	TGTGCCAGCAGCCAAGATAACTCCAACGGGATCTTCGCAGATACGCAGTATTTT	CASSQDNSNGIFADTQYF
-	14	-	TRBJ2-5	TRBV2	TGTGCCAGCAGTGGAGGGAGACTAAGTGAGACCCAGTACTTC	CASSGGRLSETQYF
TRBD1	17	-	TRBJ1-4	TRBV28	TGTGCCAGCAGTTTATGGGCAGGGGGCGTGGGTAATGAAAAACTGTTTTTT	CASSLWAGGVGNEKLFF
TRBD1	13	few	TRBJ1-5	TRBV30	TGTGCCTGGAGTGATACAGGGGATCAGCCCCAGCATTTT	CAWSDTGDQPQHF
TRBD2	15	-	TRBJ2-1	TRBV5-6	TGTGCCAGCAGTTTGACTAGCGGGACTTACAATGAGCAGTTCTTC	CASSLTSGTYNEQFF
-	16	-	TRBJ2-1	TRBV28	TGTGCCAGCAGACCGCGATCAGGCGGGCAGGGGAATGAGCAGTTCTTC	CASRPRSGGQGNEQFF
TRBD2	15	-	TRBJ2-7	TRBV6-5	TGTGCCAGCAGTTCCATCGGACTAGCGGTATACGAGCAGTACTTC	CASSSIGLAVYEQYF
TRBD1	15	few	TRBJ2-7	TRBV2	TGTGCCAGCAGTGACCCCGGGACAGGAGGATACGAGCAGTACTTC	CASSDPGTGGYEQYF
TRBD1	15	-	TRBJ1-2	TRBV27	TGTGCCAGCAGTACTAGACAGGGGGCCCACTATGGCTACACCTTC	CASSTRQGAHYGYTF
TRBD2	16	-	TRBJ2-2	TRBV18	TGTGCCAGCTCACGGACTAGCGGGGGGAACACCGGGGAGCTGTTTTTT	CASSRTSGGNTGELFF
-	17	-	TRBJ1-3	TRBV7-9	TGTGCCAGCAGCTTAGGGGGAGGTTTGCACTCTGGAAACACCATATATTTT	CASSLGGGLHSGNTIYF
-	13	-	TRBJ2-1	TRBV5-4	TGTGCCAGCCGGTCTCTAGGTGAAAATGAGCAGTTCTTC	CASRSLGENEQFF
-	15	-	TRBJ2-7	TRBV9	TGTGCCAGCAGCGTAGGGGTTAGCGGAGTCTACGAGCAGTACTTC	CASSVGVSGVYEQYF
-	13	-	TRBJ1-2	TRBV18	TGTGCCAGCTCACCAGGGCATCCCTATGGCTACACCTTC	CASSPGHPYGYTF
-	15	-	TRBJ1-1	TRBV19	TGTGCCAGTAGTATAGCGATACAGGGGAACACTGAAGCTTTCTTT	CASSIAIQGNTEAFF
-	15	-	TRBJ1-6	TRBV7-8	TGTGCCAGCAGCTCGAGCAGGGCCTATAATTCACCCCTCCACTTT	CASSSSRAYNSPLHF
TRBD2	15	-	TRBJ2-1	TRBV18	TGTGCCAGCTCACCGACTAGCGGCCTATACAATGAGCAGTTCTTC	CASSPTSGLYNEQFF
-	15	-	TRBJ1-5	TRBV19	TGTGCCAGTAGGGGGGGGTCAGGGGGCAATCAGCCCCAGCATTTT	CASRGGSGGNQPQHF
TRBD2	16	few	TRBJ2-7	TRBV28	TGTGCCAGCAGCCTCTCGGGACTAGCGGGGTCCTACGAGCAGTACTTC	CASSLSGLAGSYEQYF
TRBD1	14	-	TRBJ1-1	TRBV7-9	TGTGCCAGCAGCAGACAGGGGATGTTGACTGAAGCTTTCTTT	CASSRQGMLTEAFF
TRBD2	15	-	TRBJ2-5	TRBV30	TGTGCCTGGAGTTCTAGCGGGAGTCTTCTAGAGACCCAGTACTTC	CAWSSSGSLLETQYF
TRBD2	16	-	TRBJ2-1	TRBV12-5	TGTGCTAGTGGTTTGGCCACCAGCGGGAGGAATAATGAGCAGTTCTTC	CASGLATSGRNNEQFF
-	14	-	TRBJ2-3	TRBV5-1	TGCGCCAGCAAACGGGGGGCGCAGACAGATACGCAGTATTTT	CASKRGAQTDTQYF
TRBD2	15	-	TRBJ2-7	TRBV6-5	TGTGCCAGCAGACTAGGGACTAGCGGGAGCTACGAGCAGTACTTC	CASRLGTSGSYEQYF
-	14	-	TRBJ2-2	TRBV30	TGTGCCTCTAAAACGGGATCTTACACCGGGGAGCTGTTTTTT	CASKTGSYTGELFF
-	13	few	TRBJ2-1	TRBV27	TGTGCCAGCAGTTTATCCAGGGGCAATGAGCAGTTCTTC	CASSLSRGNEQFF
TRBD1	16	-	TRBJ2-7	TRBV5-4	TGTGCCAGCAGCTTGCGAGACAGGGGGCAACCGTACGAGCAGTACTTC	CASSLRDRGQPYEQYF
-	14	-	TRBJ2-7	TRBV9	TGTGCCAGCAGCGTTCAAGCTCTAGGCTACGAGCAGTACTTC	CASSVQALGYEQYF
-	14	-	TRBJ2-7	TRBV4-2	TGTGCCAGCAGCCAGGGACAAGGTTTCTACGAGCAGTACTTC	CASSQGQGFYEQYF
TRBD1	15	-	TRBJ2-5	TRBV28	TGTGCCAGCACACAGGACAGGGGGAAGGTGGGGACCCAGTACTTC	CASTQDRGKVGTQYF
TRBD2	19	-	TRBJ2-1	TRBV2	TGTGCCAGCAGTGAAACTAGCGGGAGGGCCAGGGGCTCCTACAATGAGCAGTTCTTC	CASSETSGRARGSYNEQFF
TRBD1	17	-	TRBJ1-3	TRBV5-1	TGCGCCAGCAGCTCCCTATCGGGCACAGGGGCCGGAAACACCATATATTTT	CASSSLSGTGAGNTIYF
-	13	-	TRBJ1-3	TRBV30	TGTGCCTATACAGGGCCCTCTGGAAACACCATATATTTT	CAYTGPSGNTIYF
TRBD1	10	-	TRBJ1-1	TRBV28	TGTGCCACCGACAGGGAGGTGGCTTTCTTT	CATDREVAFF
TRBD2	14	-	TRBJ2-1	TRBV29-1	TGCAGCGCTGAAAGACTAGCGGGAGGGGGTGAGCAGTTCTTC	CSAERLAGGGEQFF
-	17	-	TRBJ1-1	TRBV11-2	TGTGCCAGCAGCTTAGGCCGAATGGGCCCTATGAACACTGAAGCTTTCTTT	CASSLGRMGPMNTEAFF
-	16	-	TRBJ2-3	TRBV9	TGTGCCAGCAGCGTAGTGGGGGGAGTCAGCACAGATACGCAGTATTTT	CASSVVGGVSTDTQYF
TRBD2	17	-	TRBJ2-1	TRBV4-1	TGCGCCAGCAGCCAGGTACTAGCGGGAGGGCTAGGGAATGAGCAGTTCTTC	CASSQVLAGGLGNEQFF
-	16	once	TRBJ2-7	TRBV27	TGTGCCAGCAGTCCAGAGGTGACAGGTGCTAGGTACGAGCAGTACTTC	CASSPEVTGARYEQYF
-	17	-	TRBJ1-4	TRBV4-1	TGCGCCAGCAGCCGAGGAGGGGTGAGTTCCCTTGGAGAAAAACTGTTTTTT	CASSRGGVSSLGEKLFF
-	13	few	TRBJ2-7	TRBV19	TGTGCCAGTAGTATAGCCGGGAACTACGAGCAGTACTTC	CASSIAGNYEQYF
TRBD1	15	-	TRBJ1-6	TRBV2	TGTGCCAGCAGCCGACGGACAGGGGGCGCGGGTCCCCTCCACTTT	CASSRRTGGAGPLHF
TRBD1	16	-	TRBJ2-7	TRBV19	TGTGCCAGTACCCCCGGGGCGGGGACAGGGCCCTACGAGCAGTACTTC	CASTPGAGTGPYEQYF
TRBD2	17	once	TRBJ2-1	TRBV10-2	TGCGCCAGCAGGTCTAGCGGGCCAATCGGTTCCTACAATGAGCAGTTCTTC	CASRSSGPIGSYNEQFF
TRBD2	15	few	TRBJ2-1	TRBV27	TGTGCCAGCAGTTTTATGCTAGCGGGAGTTGGTGAGCAGTTCTTC	CASSFMLAGVGEQFF
TRBD2	16	-	TRBJ2-1	TRBV7-9	TGTGCCAGCACCTCGCCCGCGACTAGCTACTACAATGAGCAGTTCTTC	CASTSPATSYYNEQFF
-	15	-	TRBJ2-3	TRBV7-8	TGTGCCAGCAGCTTAGTGGGGACTAGCACAGATACGCAGTATTTT	CASSLVGTSTDTQYF
TRBD1	16	-	TRBJ2-7	TRBV27	TGTGCCAGCAGTTTAAATTTTGGGACAGGGGTCCACGAGCAGTACTTC	CASSLNFGTGVHEQYF
TRBD1	15	few	TRBJ1-5	TRBV5-5	TGTGCCAGCAGCACCCGGGACAGGGTAGATCAGCCCCAGCATTTT	CASSTRDRVDQPQHF